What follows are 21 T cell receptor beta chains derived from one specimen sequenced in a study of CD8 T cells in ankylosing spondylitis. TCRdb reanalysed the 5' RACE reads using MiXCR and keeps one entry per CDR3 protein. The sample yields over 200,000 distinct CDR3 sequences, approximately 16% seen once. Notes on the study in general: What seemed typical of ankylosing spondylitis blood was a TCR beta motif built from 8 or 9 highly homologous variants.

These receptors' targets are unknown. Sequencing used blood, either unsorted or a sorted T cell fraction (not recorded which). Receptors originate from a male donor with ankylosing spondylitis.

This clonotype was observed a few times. This CDR3 is CASSLPSGGSSTDTQYF. The CDR3 DNA reads as TGTGCCAGCAGTTTGCCTAGCGGGGGGTCTAGCACAGATACGCAGTATTTT. The rearrangement joins TRBV12-3 or TRBV12-4 to TRBJ2-3, with 11 bases aligning to TRBD2. CDR3 length: 17 residues. V lost 3 bases to trimming and J lost 0 bases; unmatched junction nucleotides: 5.

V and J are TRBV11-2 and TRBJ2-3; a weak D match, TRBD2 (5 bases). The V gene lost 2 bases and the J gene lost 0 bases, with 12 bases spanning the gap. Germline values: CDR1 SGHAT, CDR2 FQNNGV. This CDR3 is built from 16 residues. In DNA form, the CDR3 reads TGTGCCAGCAGCTTAAGATCTAGCAGGAGCACAGATACGCAGTATTTT. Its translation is CASSLRSSRSTDTQYF.

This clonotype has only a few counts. CDR3 coding DNA: TGCGCCAGCAGCCAAGTAGGGGAGAATCAGCCCCAGCATTTT. Protein: CASSQVGENQPQHF. The rearrangement uses TRBV4-1 and TRBJ1-5, with D tentatively TRBD1 (5 bases). V was shortened by 1 base and J by 4 bases, with 8 bases between the two germline ends. This CDR3 region has 14 residues. Germline V gene lookup returns CDR1 MGHRA and CDR2 YSYEKL.

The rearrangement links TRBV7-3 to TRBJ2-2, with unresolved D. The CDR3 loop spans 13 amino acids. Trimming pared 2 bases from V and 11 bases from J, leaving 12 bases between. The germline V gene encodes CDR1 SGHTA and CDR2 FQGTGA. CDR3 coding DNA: TGTGCCAGCAGCTTATCAACCCCGGGTGAGCTGTTTTTT. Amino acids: CASSLSTPGELFF.

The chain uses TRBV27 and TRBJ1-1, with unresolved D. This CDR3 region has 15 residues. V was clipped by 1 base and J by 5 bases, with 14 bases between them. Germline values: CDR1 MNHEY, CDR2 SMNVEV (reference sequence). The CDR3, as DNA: TGTGCCAGCAGTTTATATCCGGGATCGGGGACTGAAGCTTTCTTT. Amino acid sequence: CASSLYPGSGTEAFF.

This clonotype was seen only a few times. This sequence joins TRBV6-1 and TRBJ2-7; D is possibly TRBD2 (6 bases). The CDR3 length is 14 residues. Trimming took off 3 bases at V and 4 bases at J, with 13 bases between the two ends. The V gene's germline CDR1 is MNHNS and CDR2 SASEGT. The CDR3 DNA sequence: TGTGCCAGCAGTGAGTTATGGGGGAGGTACGAGCAGTACTTC. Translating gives CASSELWGRYEQYF.

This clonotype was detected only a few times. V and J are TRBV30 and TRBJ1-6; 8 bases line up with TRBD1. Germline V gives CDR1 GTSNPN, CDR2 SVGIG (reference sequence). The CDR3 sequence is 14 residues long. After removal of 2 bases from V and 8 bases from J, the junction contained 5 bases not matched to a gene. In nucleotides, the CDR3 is TGTGCCTGGAGTTCTCAGGGGGCCTATTCACCCCTCCACTTT. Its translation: CAWSSQGAYSPLHF.

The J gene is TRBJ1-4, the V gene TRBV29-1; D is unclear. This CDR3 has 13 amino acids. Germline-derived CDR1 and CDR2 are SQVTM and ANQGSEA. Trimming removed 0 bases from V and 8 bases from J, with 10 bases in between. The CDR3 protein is CSVEEGQAEKLFF. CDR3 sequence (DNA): TGCAGCGTTGAAGAAGGGCAGGCCGAAAAACTGTTTTTT.

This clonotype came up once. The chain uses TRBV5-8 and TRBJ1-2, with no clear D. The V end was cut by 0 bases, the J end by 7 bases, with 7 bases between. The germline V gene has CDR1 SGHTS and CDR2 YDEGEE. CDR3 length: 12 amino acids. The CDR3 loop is CASSLDGPGYTF. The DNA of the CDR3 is TGTGCCAGCAGCTTGGATGGTCCTGGCTACACCTTC. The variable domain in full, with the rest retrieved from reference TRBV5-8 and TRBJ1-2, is EAGVTQSPTHLIKTRGQQATLRCSPISGHTSVYWYQQALGLGLQFLLWYDEGEERNRGNFPPRFSGRQFPNYSSELNVNALELEDSALYLCASSLDGPGYTFGSGTRLTVV.

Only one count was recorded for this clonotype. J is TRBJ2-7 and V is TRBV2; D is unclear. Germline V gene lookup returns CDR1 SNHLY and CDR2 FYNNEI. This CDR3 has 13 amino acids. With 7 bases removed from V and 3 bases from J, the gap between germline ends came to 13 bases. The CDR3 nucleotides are TGTGCCAGCATAGGAGTAGGTAACTACGAGCAGTACTTC. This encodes CASIGVGNYEQYF.

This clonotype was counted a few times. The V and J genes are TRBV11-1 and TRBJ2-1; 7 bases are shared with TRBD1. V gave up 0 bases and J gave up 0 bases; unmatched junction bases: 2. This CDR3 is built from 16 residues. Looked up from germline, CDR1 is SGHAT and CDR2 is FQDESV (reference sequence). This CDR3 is CASSLAPGGSYNEQFF. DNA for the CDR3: TGTGCCAGCAGCTTAGCCCCAGGGGGCTCCTACAATGAGCAGTTCTTC. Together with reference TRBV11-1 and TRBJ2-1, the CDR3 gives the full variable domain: EAEVAQSPRYKITEKSQAVAFWCDPISGHATLYWYRQILGQGPELLVQFQDESVVDDSQLPKDRFSAERLKGVDSTLKIQPAELGDSAMYLCASSLAPGGSYNEQFFGPGTRLTVL.

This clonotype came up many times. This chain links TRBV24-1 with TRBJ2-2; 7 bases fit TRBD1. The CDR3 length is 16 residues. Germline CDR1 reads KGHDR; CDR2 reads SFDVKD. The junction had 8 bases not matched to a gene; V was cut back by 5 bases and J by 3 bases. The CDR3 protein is CATSASDRADTGELFF. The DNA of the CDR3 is TGTGCCACCAGTGCCAGCGACAGGGCGGACACCGGGGAGCTGTTTTTT.

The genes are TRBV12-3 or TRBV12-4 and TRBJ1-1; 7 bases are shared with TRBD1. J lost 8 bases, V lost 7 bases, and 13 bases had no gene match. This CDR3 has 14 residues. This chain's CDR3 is CASTDPYRGLEAFF. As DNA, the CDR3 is TGTGCCAGCACAGATCCTTATAGGGGGCTCGAAGCTTTCTTT.

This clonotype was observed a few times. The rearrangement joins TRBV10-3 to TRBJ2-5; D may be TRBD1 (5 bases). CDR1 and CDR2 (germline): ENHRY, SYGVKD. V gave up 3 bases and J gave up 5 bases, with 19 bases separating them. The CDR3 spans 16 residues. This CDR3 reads CAISDSMTARRETQYF. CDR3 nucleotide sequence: TGTGCCATCAGTGATTCGATGACAGCTAGGCGGGAGACCCAGTACTTC.

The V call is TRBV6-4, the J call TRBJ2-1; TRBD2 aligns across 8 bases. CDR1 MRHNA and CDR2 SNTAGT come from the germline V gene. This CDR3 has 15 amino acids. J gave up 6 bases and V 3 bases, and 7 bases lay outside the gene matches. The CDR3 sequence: CASSDASGGFNEQFF. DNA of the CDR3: TGTGCCAGCAGTGATGCGAGCGGGGGTTTCAATGAGCAGTTCTTC.

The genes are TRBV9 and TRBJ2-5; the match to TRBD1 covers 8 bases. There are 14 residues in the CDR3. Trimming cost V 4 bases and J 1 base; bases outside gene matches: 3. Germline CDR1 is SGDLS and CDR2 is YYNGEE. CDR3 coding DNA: TGTGCCAGCAGCCCAGACAGGGGCCAAGAGACCCAGTACTTC. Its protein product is CASSPDRGQETQYF.

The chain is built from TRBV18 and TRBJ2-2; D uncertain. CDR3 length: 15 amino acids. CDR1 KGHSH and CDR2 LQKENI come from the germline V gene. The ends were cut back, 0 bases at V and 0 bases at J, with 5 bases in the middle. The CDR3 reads CASSPPGPNTGELFF. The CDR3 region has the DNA TGTGCCAGCTCACCACCAGGGCCGAACACCGGGGAGCTGTTTTTT.

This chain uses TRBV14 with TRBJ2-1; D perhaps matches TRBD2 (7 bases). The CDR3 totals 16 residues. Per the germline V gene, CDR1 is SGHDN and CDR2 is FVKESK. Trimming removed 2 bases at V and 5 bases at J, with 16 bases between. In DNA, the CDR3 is TGTGCCAGCAGCCAACTAATCGGGGGGCCCAACAATGAGCAGTTCTTC. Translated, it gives CASSQLIGGPNNEQFF.

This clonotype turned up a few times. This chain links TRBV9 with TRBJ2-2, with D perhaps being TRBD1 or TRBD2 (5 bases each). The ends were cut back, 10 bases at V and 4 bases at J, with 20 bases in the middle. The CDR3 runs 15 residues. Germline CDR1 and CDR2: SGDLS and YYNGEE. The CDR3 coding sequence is TGTGCCTCCCACCCCGGGGCCTCGGGCACCGGGGAGCTGTTTTTT. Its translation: CASHPGASGTGELFF. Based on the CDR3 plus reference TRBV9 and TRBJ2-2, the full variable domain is DSGVTQTPKHLITATGQRVTLRCSPRSGDLSVYWYQQSLDQGLQFLIQYYNGEERAKGNILERFSAQQFPDLHSELNLSSLELGDSALYFCASHPGASGTGELFFGEGSRLTVL.

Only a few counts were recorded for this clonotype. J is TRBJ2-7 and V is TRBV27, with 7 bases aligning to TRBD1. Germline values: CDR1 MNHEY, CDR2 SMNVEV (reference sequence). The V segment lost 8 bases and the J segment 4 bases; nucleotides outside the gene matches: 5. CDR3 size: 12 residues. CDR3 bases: TGTGCCAGCGGCGGCAGGGGGTACGAGCAGTACTTC. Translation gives CASGGRGYEQYF.

CDR3 coding DNA: TGCGCCAGCAGACCCGGGACTAGCGGGGGGGATGAGCAGTACTTC. This sequence encodes CASRPGTSGGDEQYF. This chain joins TRBV5-1 and TRBJ2-7; 16 positions agree with TRBD2. CDR3 size: 15 residues. V shed 5 bases and J 7 bases; nucleotides not matched to a gene: 6. CDR1 and CDR2 (germline): SGHRS, YFSETQ.